This TCR beta chain was documented in a study of T cells in women clearing cervical HPV infection. Background on the study: Blood came at first lesion visit for cases, post-clearance for controls. General study results and limits: Each sample's T-cell count was unknown, possibly confounding richness.

The table came from immunoSEQ multiplex PCR; TCRdb's copy has only in-frame clones and leaves some out. This sample's clone table lists around 41,000 clones. The CDR3 totals 13 residues. The trim removed 7 bases at V and 6 bases at J, leaving 9 bases unmatched. From germline, CDR1 is SGDLS and CDR2 YYNGEE. All participants had a single incident cervical HPV16 infection, and prevalent HPV16 infections were excluded. Concerning this clone itself: The target antigen is unknown. The CDR3 is cut off 3 residues early in the read; its end comes from the germline J gene.

This receptor was taken from a woman between 18 and 70 years old with a cervical HPV16 infection that either progressed to CIN3+ or cleared (not recorded which). The V gene is TRBV9, the J gene TRBJ1-2; TRBD1 matches at 7 bases. The sample consisted of blood buffy coat. The CDR3 reads CASGEGQRDGYTF. The sequenced CDR3 bases are TGTGCCAGCGGAGAGGGACAGAGAGATGGC.